Listed below are T cell receptor beta chains from one sample, sequenced in a study of long-term antiretroviral therapy in people with HIV. This table comes from immunoSEQ multiplex PCR, and its TCRdb copy is limited to in-frame clones, with some not included. This table has around 25,000 clones, around 81% appearing once. This material consisted of unsorted PBMCs, taken at the start of antiretroviral therapy, before treatment. The receptor source for this set is a woman between 18 and 29 years old with HIV. Each CDR3 is given with its conserved first and last residue. D genes are given only for firm matches. Rows may omit the clone size; those that give it use once, few, many or a size class.

V gene	J gene	D gene	clone size	CDR3 DNA	CDR3 protein
TRBV4-3	TRBJ2-7	.	.	TGCGCCAGCAGCCAAGCCCAGGGTTACGAGCAGTACTTC	CASSQAQGYEQYF
TRBV9	TRBJ2-2	.	.	TGTGCCAGCAGCGACAGGGTATCCGGGGAGCTGTTTTTT	CASSDRVSGELFF
TRBV2	TRBJ1-5	TRBD1	few	TGTGCCAGCAGTGAACAGGGGCAGGGGGGGCCCCAGCATTTT	CASSEQGQGGPQHF
TRBV10-3	TRBJ1-4	TRBD1	.	TGTGCCATCAGTCCGGGACAGGGGCCAAAACTGTTTTTT	CAISPGQGPKLFF
TRBV6-5	TRBJ2-7	TRBD1	.	TGTGCCAGCAGTAGATTGGGACAGGGGGTGCAAGAGCAGTACTTC	CASSRLGQGVQEQYF
TRBV6-1	TRBJ1-3	.	.	TGTGCCAGTGAGGTGGACTCGAGCTCTGGAAACACCATATATTTT	CASEVDSSSGNTIYF
TRBV2	TRBJ2-1	.	.	TGTGCCAGCAGGCCTAGAGACAATGAGCAGTTCTTC	CASRPRDNEQFF
TRBV7-9	TRBJ1-5	.	.	TGTGCCAGCAGCCGGATGGGGCAAGACTATAGCAATCAGCCCCAGCATTTT	CASSRMGQDYSNQPQHF
TRBV18	TRBJ2-7	.	few	TGTGCCAGCTCACCACTAGGGGCCCCTCAGGGGCAGTACTTC	CASSPLGAPQGQYF
TRBV5-1	TRBJ2-7	.	.	TGCGCCAGCAGCTTCGGGTCCGACTACGAGCAGTACTTC	CASSFGSDYEQYF
TRBV7-3	TRBJ1-2	.	.	TGTGCCAGCAGCTTGGGCGGGACCTATGGCTACACCTTC	CASSLGGTYGYTF
TRBV10-3	TRBJ1-1	.	.	TGTGCCATCAGTGAGAACAGCAAGTTAGAAGCTTTCTTT	CAISENSKLEAFF
TRBV9	TRBJ2-7	TRBD2	.	TGTGCCAGCAGCGTACTAGCGGGGGGAAACTACGAGCAGTACTTC	CASSVLAGGNYEQYF
TRBV6-1	TRBJ2-1	TRBD1	.	TGTGCCAGCAGTAGTCGGACAGGCTACAATGAGCAGTTCTTC	CASSSRTGYNEQFF
TRBV9	TRBJ2-3	TRBD1	.	TGTGCCAGCAGCGTTGGGACAGGGGTGCCAGGTCTAGCTACGCAGTATTTT	CASSVGTGVPGLATQYF
TRBV19	TRBJ2-7	TRBD1	few	TGTGCCAGTAGTATTGACACAGGGGGCTCCTACGAGCAGTACTTC	CASSIDTGGSYEQYF
TRBV29-1	TRBJ1-1	.	.	TGCAGCGTTGATGGACTTACGAACACTGAAGCTTTCTTT	CSVDGLTNTEAFF
TRBV6-1	TRBJ1-4	.	.	TGTGCCAGCAGTGTCTTATTGGCAAAACTGTTTTTT	CASSVLLAKLFF
TRBV6-1	TRBJ1-2	TRBD1	.	TGTGCCAGCAGACAGGGGGCTAACTATGGCTACACCTTC	CASRQGANYGYTF
TRBV2	TRBJ2-1	.	.	TGTGCCAGCAGTGGTAGTGGCAATGAGCAGTTCTTC	CASSGSGNEQFF
TRBV6-6	TRBJ2-7	.	.	TGTGCCAGCAGCCAGACAGGATACGAGCAGTACTTC	CASSQTGYEQYF
TRBV7-9	TRBJ2-7	.	.	TGTGCCAGCAGCGGGGACAACTACGAGCAGTACTTC	CASSGDNYEQYF
TRBV4-3	TRBJ2-7	.	.	TGCGCCAGCAGCCAAGAAGGGACTGCCAGCGGTTCCTACGAGCAGTACTTC	CASSQEGTASGSYEQYF
TRBV5-1	TRBJ1-4	.	.	TGCGCCAGCAGCTTAGGGGCAGGAAGAGATGAAAAACTGTTTTTT	CASSLGAGRDEKLFF
TRBV7-3	TRBJ2-2	TRBD1	.	TGTGCCAGCAGCGGGACAGGGAACACCGGGGAGCTGTTTTTT	CASSGTGNTGELFF